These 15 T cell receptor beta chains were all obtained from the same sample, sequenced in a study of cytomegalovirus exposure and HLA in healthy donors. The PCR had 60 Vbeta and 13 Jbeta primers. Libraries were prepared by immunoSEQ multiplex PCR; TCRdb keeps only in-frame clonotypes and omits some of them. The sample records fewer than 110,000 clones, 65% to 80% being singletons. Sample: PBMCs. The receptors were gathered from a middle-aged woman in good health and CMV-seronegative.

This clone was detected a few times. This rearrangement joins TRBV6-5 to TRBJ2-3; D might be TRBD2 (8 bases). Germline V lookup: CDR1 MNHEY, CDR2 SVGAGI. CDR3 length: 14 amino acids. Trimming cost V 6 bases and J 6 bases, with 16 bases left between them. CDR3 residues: CASRDSGGQDTQYF. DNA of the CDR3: TGTGCCAGCAGGGACAGCGGGGGACAGGATACGCAGTATTTT.

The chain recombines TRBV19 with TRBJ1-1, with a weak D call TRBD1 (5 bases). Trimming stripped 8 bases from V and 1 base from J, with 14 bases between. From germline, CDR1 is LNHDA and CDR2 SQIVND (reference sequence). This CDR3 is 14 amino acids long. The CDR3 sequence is CASRRGGGNTEAFF. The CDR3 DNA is TGTGCCAGTCGCCGGGGCGGGGGGAACACTGAAGCTTTCTTT.

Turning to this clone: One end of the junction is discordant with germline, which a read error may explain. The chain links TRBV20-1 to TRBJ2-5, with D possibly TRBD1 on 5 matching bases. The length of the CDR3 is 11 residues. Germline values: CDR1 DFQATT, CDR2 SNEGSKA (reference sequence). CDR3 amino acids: CGAQFQETQYF. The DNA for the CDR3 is TGTGGGGCCCAGTTCCAAGAGACCCAGTACTTC.

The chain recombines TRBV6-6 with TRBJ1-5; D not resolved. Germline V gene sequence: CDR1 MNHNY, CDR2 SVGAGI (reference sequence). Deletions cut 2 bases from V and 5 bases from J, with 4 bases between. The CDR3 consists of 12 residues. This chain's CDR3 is CASSYGDQPQHF. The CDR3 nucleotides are TGTGCCAGCAGTTACGGAGATCAGCCCCAGCATTTT.

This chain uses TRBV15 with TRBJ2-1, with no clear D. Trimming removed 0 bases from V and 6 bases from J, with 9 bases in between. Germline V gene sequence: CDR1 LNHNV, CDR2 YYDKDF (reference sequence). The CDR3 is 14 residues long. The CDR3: CATSRDQVGNEQFF. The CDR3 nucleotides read TGTGCCACCAGCAGAGATCAGGTGGGCAATGAGCAGTTCTTC.

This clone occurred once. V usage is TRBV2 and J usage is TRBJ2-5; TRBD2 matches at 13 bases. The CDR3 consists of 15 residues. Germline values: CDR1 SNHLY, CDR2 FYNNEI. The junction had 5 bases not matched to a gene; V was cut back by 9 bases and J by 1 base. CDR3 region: CASTSGGARQETQYF. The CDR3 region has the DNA TGTGCCAGTACTAGCGGGGGGGCCCGCCAAGAGACCCAGTACTTC.

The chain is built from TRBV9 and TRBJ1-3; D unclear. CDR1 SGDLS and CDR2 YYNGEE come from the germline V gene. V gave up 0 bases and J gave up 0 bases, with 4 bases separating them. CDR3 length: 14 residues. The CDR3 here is CASSVGSSGNTIYF. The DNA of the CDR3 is TGTGCCAGCAGCGTAGGTAGCTCTGGAAACACCATATATTTT.

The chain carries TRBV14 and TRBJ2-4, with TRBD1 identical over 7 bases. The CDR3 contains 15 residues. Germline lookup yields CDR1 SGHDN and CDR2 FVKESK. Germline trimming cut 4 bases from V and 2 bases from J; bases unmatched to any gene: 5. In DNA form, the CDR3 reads TGTGCCAGCAGCCCACAGGACAGGTCCAAAAACATTCAGTACTTC. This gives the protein CASSPQDRSKNIQYF.

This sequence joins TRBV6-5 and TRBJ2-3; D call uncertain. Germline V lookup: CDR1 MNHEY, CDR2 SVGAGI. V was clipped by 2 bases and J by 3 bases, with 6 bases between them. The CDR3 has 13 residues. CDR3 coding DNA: TGTGCCAGCAGTTACCCCGGGACAGATACGCAGTATTTT. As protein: CASSYPGTDTQYF.

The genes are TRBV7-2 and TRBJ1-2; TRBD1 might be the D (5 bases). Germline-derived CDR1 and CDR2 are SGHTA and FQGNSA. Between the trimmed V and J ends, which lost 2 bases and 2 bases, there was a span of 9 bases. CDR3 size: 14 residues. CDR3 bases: TGTGCCAGCAGCTTAAACGCAGGGAACTATGGCTACACCTTC. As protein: CASSLNAGNYGYTF.

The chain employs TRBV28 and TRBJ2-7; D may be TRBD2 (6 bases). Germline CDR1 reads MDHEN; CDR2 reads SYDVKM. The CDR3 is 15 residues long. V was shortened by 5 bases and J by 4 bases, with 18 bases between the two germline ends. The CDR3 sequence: CASSDASAGFYEQYF. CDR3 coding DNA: TGTGCCAGCAGTGACGCTAGCGCCGGATTTTACGAGCAGTACTTC.

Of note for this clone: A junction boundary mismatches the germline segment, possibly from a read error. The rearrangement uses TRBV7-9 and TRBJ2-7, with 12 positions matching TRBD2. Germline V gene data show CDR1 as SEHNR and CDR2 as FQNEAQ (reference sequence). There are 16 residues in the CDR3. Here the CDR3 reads CSSSSTSGSSSYEQYF. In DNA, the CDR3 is TGTTCCAGCAGCTCGACTAGCGGGAGCTCCTCCTACGAGCAGTACTTC.

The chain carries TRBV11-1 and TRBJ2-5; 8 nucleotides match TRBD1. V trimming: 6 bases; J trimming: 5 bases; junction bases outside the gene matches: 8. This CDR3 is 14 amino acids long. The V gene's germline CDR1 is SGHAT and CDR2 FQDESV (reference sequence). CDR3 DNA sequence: TGTGCCAGCAGGGAAAACGACAGGGGTGAGACCCAGTACTTC. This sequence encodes CASRENDRGETQYF.

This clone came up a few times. The CDR3 spells CASSPNHNEQFF. DNA of the CDR3: TGCGCCAGCAGCCCAAATCACAATGAGCAGTTCTTC. This chain joins TRBV5-1 and TRBJ2-1; no clear D gene. Germline V lookup: CDR1 SGHRS, CDR2 YFSETQ. V lost 4 bases to trimming and J lost 5 bases, with 7 bases between them. The CDR3 runs to 12 residues.

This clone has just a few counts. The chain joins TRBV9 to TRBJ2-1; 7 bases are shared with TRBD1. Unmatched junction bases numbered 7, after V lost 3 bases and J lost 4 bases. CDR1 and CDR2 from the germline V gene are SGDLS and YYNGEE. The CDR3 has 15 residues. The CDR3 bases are TGTGCCAGCAGCGCCATACCGGGACAGTACAATGAGCAGTTCTTC. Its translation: CASSAIPGQYNEQFF. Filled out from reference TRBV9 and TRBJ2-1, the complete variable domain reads DSGVTQTPKHLITATGQRVTLRCSPRSGDLSVYWYQQSLDQGLQFLIQYYNGEERAKGNILERFSAQQFPDLHSELNLSSLELGDSALYFCASSAIPGQYNEQFFGPGTRLTVL.